This T cell receptor beta chain appears in the sequencing data of a study of blood T cell repertoires in COVID-19. Study-level background: There were acute and convalescent COVID-19 samples, and they came from the United States, Italy and Spain. T cells, B-cell-depleted T cells, or PBMCs provided the cDNA or gDNA that served as material.

There are 15 residues in the CDR3. The V and J ends lost 3 bases and 7 bases respectively, with 17 bases between them. Per germline, CDR1 SGDLS and CDR2 YYNGEE. In the original processing: Reference gene primer amplification yielded estimated nucleated cell counts. Only in-frame clones appear in the TCRdb table, and some are missing; sequencing was by immunoSEQ multiplex PCR. The DNA gave D and trimming, while V, J and clone size come from that table. Here the sample spans around 700,000 clones, 90% being singletons. The sequence was obtained from a woman between 18 and 30 years old with acute or convalescent COVID-19. Sequencing used peripheral blood. The chain combines TRBV9 with TRBJ1-3; no firm D call. The CDR3 nucleotides read TGTGCCAGCAGCGCCCCCGGGAAAACTCAGAACACCATATATTTT. Amino acids: CASSAPGKTQNTIYF.